Shown below are 14 T cell receptor beta chains from a single sample sequenced in a study of OX40 agonist ivuxolimab in advanced cancers. The method was immunoSEQ multiplex PCR; TCRdb's version includes in-frame clones alone and lacks a portion of them. The table lists 62,000 or so clones, 91% of them singletons. The specimen was CD4+ or CD8+ T cells sorted from blood, collected in a trial of the OX40 agonist ivuxolimab. These receptor sequences come from an adult with an advanced solid tumor such as melanoma, head and neck, liver or kidney cancer.

The chain employs TRBV14 and TRBJ2-5, with D possibly matching TRBD2 (7 bases). Trimming took off 1 base at V and 9 bases at J, with 12 bases between the two ends. The CDR3 consists of 13 residues. Germline V gene sequence: CDR1 SGHDN, CDR2 FVKESK. The CDR3 loop reads CASSQALGGAQYF. In DNA form, the CDR3 reads TGTGCCAGCAGCCAAGCCCTAGGGGGGGCCCAGTACTTC.

The CDR3, as DNA: TGTGCCAGTAGCCAGGGCCCACTAGCAGATACGCAGTATTTT. Its translation is CASSQGPLADTQYF. The chain joins TRBV19 to TRBJ2-3; D possibly matches TRBD1 or TRBD2 (5 bases each). This CDR3 spans 14 amino acids. V gave up 6 bases and J gave up 4 bases, with 14 bases separating them. Germline V gene lookup returns CDR1 LNHDA and CDR2 SQIVND (reference sequence).

A single count supports this clone. The genes are TRBV14 and TRBJ2-2; no firm D call. CDR1 is SGHDN and CDR2 is FVKESK in the germline V gene. The CDR3 runs to 14 residues. Trimming removed 4 bases from V and 0 bases from J, with 6 bases in between. The CDR3 is CASSPFANTGELFF. In DNA form, the CDR3 reads TGTGCCAGCAGCCCGTTCGCGAACACCGGGGAGCTGTTTTTT.

V is TRBV6-6 and J is TRBJ1-6, with unresolved D. This CDR3 has 14 amino acids. Germline CDR1 and CDR2: MNHNY and SVGAGI (reference sequence). The V end lost 4 bases, the J end lost 5 bases, and 9 bases lay between the germline ends. CDR3 nucleotide sequence: TGTGCCAGCAGTTTGGCGGGGAATAATTCACCCCTCCACTTT. Its translation is CASSLAGNNSPLHF.

The chain couples TRBV28 to TRBJ2-7; no reliable D call. The CDR3 runs 11 residues. V dropped 5 bases and J dropped 2 bases, with 4 bases sitting between them. From germline, CDR1 is MDHEN and CDR2 SYDVKM. CDR3 bases: TGTGCCAGCAGTCGAGCCTACGAGCAGTACTTC. Residues: CASSRAYEQYF.

The chain has TRBV19 and TRBJ2-2, with TRBD1 matching 10 bases. The CDR3 loop spans 15 amino acids. V shed 4 bases, J shed 5 bases, and the junction held 4 bases outside the gene matches. Germline assignment: CDR1 LNHDA and CDR2 SQIVND (reference sequence). Here the CDR3 reads CASSRQGASTGELFF. CDR3 sequence (DNA): TGTGCCAGTAGTAGACAGGGGGCGAGTACCGGGGAGCTGTTTTTT.

There are a few counts of this clone. The gene calls are TRBV4-2 and TRBJ1-3; no reliable D call. The CDR3 covers 16 residues. Germline CDR1 and CDR2: LGHNA and YNFKEQ. V lost 0 bases and J lost 3, with 12 bases in between. CDR3 sequence: CASSQDQQVGGNTIYF. CDR3 DNA sequence: TGTGCCAGCAGCCAAGACCAGCAGGTCGGTGGAAACACCATATATTTT.

The chain couples TRBV28 to TRBJ2-7, with 10 bases lining up with TRBD2. The CDR3 totals 15 residues. The V gene end was trimmed by 6 bases and the J gene end by 1 base; junction bases not matched to a gene: 6. Looked up from germline, CDR1 is MDHEN and CDR2 is SYDVKM. The CDR3 protein is CASSPLAGPSYEQYF. Written as DNA, the CDR3 is TGTGCCAGCAGCCCACTAGCGGGGCCTTCCTACGAGCAGTACTTC.

The rearrangement uses TRBV11-2 and TRBJ2-3; 14 bases fit TRBD2. There are 16 residues in the CDR3. Losses at the gene ends were 5 bases for V and 5 bases for J; bases not matched to a gene: 6. Germline assignment: CDR1 SGHAT and CDR2 FQNNGV. CDR3 sequence: CASSTGTSGRVDTQYF. The CDR3 DNA reads as TGTGCCAGCAGCACCGGGACTAGCGGGAGAGTAGATACGCAGTATTTT.

The gene calls are TRBV9 and TRBJ2-1; TRBD2 is a possible D gene (6 bases). V dropped 2 bases and J dropped 4 bases, with 16 bases sitting between them. The germline CDR1 and CDR2 sequences are SGDLS and YYNGEE. This CDR3 has 16 amino acids. In DNA, the CDR3 is TGTGCCAGCAGCGTCCAATCTTTTGGGACTTACAATGAGCAGTTCTTC. It codes for CASSVQSFGTYNEQFF.

This chain connects TRBV5-1 to TRBJ2-7; 13 bases align to TRBD2. J lost 4 bases, V lost 0 bases, and 7 bases had no gene match. The germline V gene has CDR1 SGHRS and CDR2 YFSETQ. The CDR3 covers 17 residues. The CDR3 here is CASSLGGLAGAVYEQYF. In DNA form, the CDR3 reads TGCGCCAGCAGCTTGGGTGGACTAGCGGGAGCAGTATACGAGCAGTACTTC.

The chain has TRBV6-1 and TRBJ2-7; D is unclear. The germline CDR1 and CDR2 sequences are MNHNS and SASEGT. Trimming took off 3 bases at V and 3 bases at J, with 6 bases between the two ends. The length of the CDR3 is 12 residues. The CDR3 nucleotides are TGTGCCAGCAGTGAGACCCTCTACGAGCAGTACTTC. Protein product: CASSETLYEQYF.

The chain is built from TRBV18 and TRBJ2-1; TRBD2 agrees at 16 bases. The J segment lost 15 bases and the V segment lost 4 bases, leaving 9 bases of the junction unmatched. Per germline, CDR1 KGHSH and CDR2 LQKENI. CDR3 length: 15 residues. The CDR3 DNA reads as TGTGCCAGCTCACTCCCGGGACTAGCGGGAGGGCCGGGGTTCTTC. Translated: CASSLPGLAGGPGFF.

The chain is built from TRBV5-5 and TRBJ1-4; D may be TRBD1 (5 bases). V was shortened by 1 base and J by 7 bases, with 11 bases between the two germline ends. This CDR3 comprises 14 residues. Germline values: CDR1 SGHKS, CDR2 YYEKEE (reference sequence). The DNA for the CDR3 is TGTGCCAGCAGCTTGAGAGGGGATTCTGAAAAACTGTTTTTT. Amino acids: CASSLRGDSEKLFF. Variable domain in full (rest from reference TRBV5-5 and TRBJ1-4): DAGVTQSPTHLIKTRGQQVTLRCSPISGHKSVSWYQQVLGQGPQFIFQYYEKEERGRGNFPDRFSARQFPNYSSELNVNALLLGDSALYLCASSLRGDSEKLFFGSGTQLSVL.